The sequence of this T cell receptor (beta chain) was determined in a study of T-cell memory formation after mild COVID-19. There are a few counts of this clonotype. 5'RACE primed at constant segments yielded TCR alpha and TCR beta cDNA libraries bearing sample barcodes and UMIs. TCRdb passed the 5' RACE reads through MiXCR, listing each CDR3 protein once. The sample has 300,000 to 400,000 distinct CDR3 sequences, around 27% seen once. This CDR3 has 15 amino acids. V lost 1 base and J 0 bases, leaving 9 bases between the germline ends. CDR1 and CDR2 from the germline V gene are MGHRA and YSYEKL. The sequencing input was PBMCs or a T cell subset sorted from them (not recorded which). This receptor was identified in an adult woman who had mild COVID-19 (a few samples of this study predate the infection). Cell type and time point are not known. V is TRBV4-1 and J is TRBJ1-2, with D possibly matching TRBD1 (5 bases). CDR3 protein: CASSQAGRANYGYTF. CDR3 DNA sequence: TGCGCCAGCAGCCAAGCGGGCAGGGCTAACTATGGCTACACCTTC.